This T cell receptor (beta chain) originates from a study of T-cell reconstitution after alpha-beta-depleted transplantation in children. The study, taken as a whole, reports: Once a year had passed after transplant, T-cell counts and diversity came mostly from newly produced T cells.

V trimming: 8 bases; J trimming: 5 bases; junction bases outside the gene matches: 17. The CDR3 covers 17 residues. Preparation of the TCRbeta library was carried out with unique molecular identifiers. In TCRdb, the PCR reads were re-called with MiXCR into one record per CDR3 protein. The table has 70,000 to 95,000 distinct CDR3 sequences, around 15% seen once. This clonotype was recorded many times. The antigen is unknown. The J gene is TRBJ2-5, the V gene TRBV6-7; 10 positions match TRBD1. TRBV6-7 carries the ORF label, with uncertain function. Sequencing used PBMCs, mostly from graft donor cells, obtained 180 days after TCRalphabeta/CD19-depleted stem cell transplant. This sequence was found in a male patient aged 2-15 years who had a stem cell transplant for acute lymphoblastic leukemia, so the T cells may come from the graft donor. In nucleotides, the CDR3 is TGTGCCAGCCGTCTCCGGGACAGGGGAGAGCCGCGGGAGACCCAGTACTTC. Encoded protein: CASRLRDRGEPRETQYF.